This T cell receptor (beta chain) was obtained from a study of T cell clonotyping in hematopoietic cell transplantation. Study context: Recipient samples before transplant were obtained post-cytoreduction. Whole-study results and caveats: Recipient TCR diversity dropped after transplant; expanded clonotypes rose from day 30 to 180.

Time point of the sample: recipient sample about 28 days before transplant, after cytoreduction. Assay: immunoSEQ multiplex PCR; the TCRdb copy retains only in-frame clones and omits some. The profile shows under 30,000 clones, about three quarters of them singletons. With respect to this clone: Its cognate antigen is unknown.

The CDR3 runs to 14 residues. Germline V CDR1 and CDR2: SGHRS, YFSETQ. V lost 5 bases and J lost 5; bases outside the gene matches: 7. The receptor comes from a woman aged 25 to 39 with chronic myeloid leukemia. Some clones in this sample may be carry-over from other donors' samples. The V call is TRBV5-1, the J call TRBJ2-1; 7 nucleotides agree with TRBD1. The material was peripheral blood mononuclear cells, obtained before stem cell transplant. This chain's CDR3 is CASRPGTVNNEQFF. The CDR3 DNA is TGCGCCAGCAGACCCGGGACAGTAAACAATGAGCAGTTCTTC. Based on the CDR3 plus reference TRBV5-1 and TRBJ2-1, the full variable domain is KAGVTQTPRYLIKTRGQQVTLSCSPISGHRSVSWYQQTPGQGLQFLFEYFSETQRNKGNFPGRFSGRQFSNSRSEMNVSTLELGDSALYLCASRPGTVNNEQFFGPGTRLTVL.